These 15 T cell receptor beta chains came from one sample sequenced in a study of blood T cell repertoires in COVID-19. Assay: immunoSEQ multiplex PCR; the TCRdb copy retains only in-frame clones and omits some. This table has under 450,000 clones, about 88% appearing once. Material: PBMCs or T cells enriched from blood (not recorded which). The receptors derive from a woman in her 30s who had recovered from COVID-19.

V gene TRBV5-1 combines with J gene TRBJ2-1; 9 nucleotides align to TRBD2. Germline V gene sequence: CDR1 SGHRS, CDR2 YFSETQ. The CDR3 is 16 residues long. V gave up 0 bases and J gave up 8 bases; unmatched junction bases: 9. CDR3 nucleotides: TGCGCCAGCAGCTTGGCCTTAGCGGGGGCCAGGGATGAGCAGTTCTTC. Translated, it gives CASSLALAGARDEQFF.

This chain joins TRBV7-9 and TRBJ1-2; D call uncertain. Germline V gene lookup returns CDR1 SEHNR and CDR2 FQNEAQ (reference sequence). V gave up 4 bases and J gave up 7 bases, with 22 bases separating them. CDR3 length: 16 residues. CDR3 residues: CASSSPFGQAIGGYTF. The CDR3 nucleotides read TGTGCCAGCAGCTCCCCTTTTGGGCAGGCGATAGGTGGCTACACCTTC.

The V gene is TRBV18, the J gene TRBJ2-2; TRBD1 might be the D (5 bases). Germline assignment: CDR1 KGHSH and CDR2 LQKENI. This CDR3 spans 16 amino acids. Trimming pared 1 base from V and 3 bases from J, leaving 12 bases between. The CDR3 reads CASSPRQGVDTGELFF. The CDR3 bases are TGTGCCAGCTCACCACGTCAGGGTGTCGACACCGGGGAGCTGTTTTTT.

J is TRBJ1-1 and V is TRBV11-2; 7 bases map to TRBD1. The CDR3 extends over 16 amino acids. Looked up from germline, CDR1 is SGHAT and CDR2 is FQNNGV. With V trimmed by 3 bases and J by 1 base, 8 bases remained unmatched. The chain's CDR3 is CASSLGYRGTNTEAFF. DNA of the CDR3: TGTGCCAGCAGCTTGGGTTACAGGGGTACGAACACTGAAGCTTTCTTT.

Here the CDR3 DNA reads TGTGCCAGCAGCTTACGGGACAGGGACACTGAAGCTTTCTTT. Translation gives CASSLRDRDTEAFF. The V gene is TRBV7-6, the J gene TRBJ1-1, with 9 bases fitting TRBD1. This CDR3 region has 14 residues. Germline lookup yields CDR1 SGHVS and CDR2 FNYEAQ. Germline trimming cut 2 bases from V and 3 bases from J; bases unmatched to any gene: 1.

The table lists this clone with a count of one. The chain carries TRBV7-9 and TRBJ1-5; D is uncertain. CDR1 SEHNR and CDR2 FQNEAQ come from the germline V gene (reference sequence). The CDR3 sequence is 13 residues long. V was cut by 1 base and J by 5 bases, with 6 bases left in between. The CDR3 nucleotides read TGTGCCAGCAGCTTAGGGCTCGATCAGCCCCAGCATTTT. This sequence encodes CASSLGLDQPQHF. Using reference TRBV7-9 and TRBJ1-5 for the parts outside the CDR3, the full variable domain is DTGVSQNPRHKITKRGQNVTFRCDPISEHNRLYWYRQTLGQGPEFLTYFQNEAQLEKSRLLSDRFSAERPKGSFSTLEIQRTEQGDSAMYLCASSLGLDQPQHFGDGTRLSIL.

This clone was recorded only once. The CDR3 is CASSQDVGRGNTEAFF. CDR3 DNA: TGTGCCAGCAGCCAAGACGTTGGCAGGGGAAACACTGAAGCTTTCTTT. This rearrangement joins TRBV4-2 to TRBJ1-1, with D tentatively TRBD1 (6 bases). Germline V gene data show CDR1 as LGHNA and CDR2 as YNFKEQ. V dropped 0 bases and J dropped 2 bases, with 13 bases sitting between them. The CDR3 length is 16 residues.

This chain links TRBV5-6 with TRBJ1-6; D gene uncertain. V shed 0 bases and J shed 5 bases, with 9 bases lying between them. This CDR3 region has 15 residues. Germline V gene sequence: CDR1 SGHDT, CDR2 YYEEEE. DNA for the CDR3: TGTGCCAGCAGCTTGGGGGCGATGCATAATTCACCCCTCCACTTT. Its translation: CASSLGAMHNSPLHF.

In DNA, the CDR3 is TGTGCCACCAGCAGAGCTCAAAGAGGTGAGCAGTACTTC. Translating gives CATSRAQRGEQYF. This chain links TRBV15 with TRBJ2-7; no definite D call. The CDR3 totals 13 residues. V shed 1 base and J shed 7 bases, with 11 bases lying between them. Germline V gene lookup returns CDR1 LNHNV and CDR2 YYDKDF (reference sequence).

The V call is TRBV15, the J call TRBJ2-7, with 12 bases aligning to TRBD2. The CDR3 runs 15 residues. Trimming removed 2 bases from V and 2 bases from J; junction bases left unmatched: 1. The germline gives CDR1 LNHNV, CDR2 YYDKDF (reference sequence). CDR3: CATSRLAGGTYEQYF. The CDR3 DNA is TGTGCCACCAGCAGACTAGCGGGAGGGACCTACGAGCAGTACTTC.

CDR3 nucleotide sequence: TGTGCCAGCAGTCCCGGACAGGGCACTGAAGCTTTCTTT. Protein sequence: CASSPGQGTEAFF. The V and J genes are TRBV27 and TRBJ1-1; 8 nucleotides align to TRBD1. This CDR3 has 13 amino acids. In germline, CDR1 is MNHEY, CDR2 SMNVEV (reference sequence). V shed 5 bases, J shed 4 bases, and the junction held 3 bases outside the gene matches.

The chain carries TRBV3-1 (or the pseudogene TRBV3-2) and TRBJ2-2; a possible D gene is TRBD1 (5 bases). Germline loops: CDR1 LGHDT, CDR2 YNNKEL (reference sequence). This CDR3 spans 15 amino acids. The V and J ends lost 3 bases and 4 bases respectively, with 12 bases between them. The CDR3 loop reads CASSHPDKSTGELFF. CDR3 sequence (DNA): TGTGCCAGCAGCCACCCGGACAAGTCCACCGGGGAGCTGTTTTTT.

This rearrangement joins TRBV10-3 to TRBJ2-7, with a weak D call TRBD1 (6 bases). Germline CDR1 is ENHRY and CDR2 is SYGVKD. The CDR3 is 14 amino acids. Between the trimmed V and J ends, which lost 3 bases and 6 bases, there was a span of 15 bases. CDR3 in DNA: TGTGCCATCAGTGAACCGAATGAGACAGGCGAGCAGTACTTC. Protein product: CAISEPNETGEQYF.

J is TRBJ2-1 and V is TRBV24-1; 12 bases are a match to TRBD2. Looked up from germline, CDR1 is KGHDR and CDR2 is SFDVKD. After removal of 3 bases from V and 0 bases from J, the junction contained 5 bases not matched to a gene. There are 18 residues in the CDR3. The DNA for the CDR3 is TGTGCCACCAGTGATCCCGGACTAGCGGGAAGCTCCTACAATGAGCAGTTCTTC. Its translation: CATSDPGLAGSSYNEQFF.

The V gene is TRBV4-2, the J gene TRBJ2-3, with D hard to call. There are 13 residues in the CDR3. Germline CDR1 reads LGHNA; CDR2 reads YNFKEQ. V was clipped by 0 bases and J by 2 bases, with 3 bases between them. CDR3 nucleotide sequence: TGTGCCAGCAGCCAAGATTACACAGATACGCAGTATTTT. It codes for CASSQDYTDTQYF.